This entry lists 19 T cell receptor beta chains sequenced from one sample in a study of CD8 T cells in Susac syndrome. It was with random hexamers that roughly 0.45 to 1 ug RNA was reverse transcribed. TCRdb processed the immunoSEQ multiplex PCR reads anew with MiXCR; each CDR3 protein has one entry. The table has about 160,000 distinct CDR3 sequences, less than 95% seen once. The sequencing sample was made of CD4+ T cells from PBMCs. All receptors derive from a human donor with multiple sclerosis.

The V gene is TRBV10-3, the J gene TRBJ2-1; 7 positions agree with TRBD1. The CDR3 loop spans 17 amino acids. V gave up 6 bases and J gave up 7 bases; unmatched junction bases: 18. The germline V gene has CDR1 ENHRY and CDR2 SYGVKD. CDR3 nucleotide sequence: TGTGCCATCAGCGGATCACCTAGGGACAGAGGCTCTAATGAGCAGTTCTTC. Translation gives CAISGSPRDRGSNEQFF.

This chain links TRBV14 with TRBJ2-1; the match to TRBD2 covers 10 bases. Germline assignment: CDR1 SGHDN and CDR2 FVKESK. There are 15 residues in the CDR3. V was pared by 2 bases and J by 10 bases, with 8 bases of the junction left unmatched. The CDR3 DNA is TGTGCCAGCAGCCAAAAGTGGCTAGCGGGGGCCGAGCAGTTCTTC. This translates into CASSQKWLAGAEQFF.

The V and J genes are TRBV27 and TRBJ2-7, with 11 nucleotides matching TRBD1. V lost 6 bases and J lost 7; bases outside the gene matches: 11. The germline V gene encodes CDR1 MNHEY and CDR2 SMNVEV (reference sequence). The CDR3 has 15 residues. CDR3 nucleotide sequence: TGTGCCAGCAGGGACGGGACAGGGGGACCTACTGAGCAGTACTTC. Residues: CASRDGTGGPTEQYF.

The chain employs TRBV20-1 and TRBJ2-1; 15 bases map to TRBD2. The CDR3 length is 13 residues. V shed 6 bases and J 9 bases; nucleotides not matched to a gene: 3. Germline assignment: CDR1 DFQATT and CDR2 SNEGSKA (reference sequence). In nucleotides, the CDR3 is TGCAGTGCGGGACTAGCGGGAGGCAGTGAGCAGTTCTTC. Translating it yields CSAGLAGGSEQFF.

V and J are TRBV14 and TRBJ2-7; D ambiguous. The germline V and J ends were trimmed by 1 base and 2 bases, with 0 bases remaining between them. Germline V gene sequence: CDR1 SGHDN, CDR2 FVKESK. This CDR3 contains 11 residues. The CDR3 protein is CASSQAYEQYF. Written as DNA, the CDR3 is TGTGCCAGCAGCCAAGCCTACGAGCAGTACTTC.

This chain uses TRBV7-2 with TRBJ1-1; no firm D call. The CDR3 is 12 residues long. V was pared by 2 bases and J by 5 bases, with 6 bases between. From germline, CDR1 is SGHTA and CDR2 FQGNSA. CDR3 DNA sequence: TGTGCCAGCAGCTTAAGTTGGACTGAAGCTTTCTTT. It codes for CASSLSWTEAFF.

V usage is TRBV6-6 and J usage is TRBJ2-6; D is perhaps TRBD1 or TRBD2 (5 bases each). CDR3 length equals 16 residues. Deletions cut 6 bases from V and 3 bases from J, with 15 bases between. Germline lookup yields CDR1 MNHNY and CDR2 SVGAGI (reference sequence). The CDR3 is CASSGMGVDGANVLTF. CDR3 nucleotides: TGTGCCAGCAGCGGGATGGGGGTGGATGGGGCCAACGTCCTGACTTTC.

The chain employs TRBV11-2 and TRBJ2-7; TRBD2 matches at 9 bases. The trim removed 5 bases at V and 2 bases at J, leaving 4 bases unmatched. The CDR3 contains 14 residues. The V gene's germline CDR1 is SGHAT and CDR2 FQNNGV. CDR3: CASSAQRGAYEQYF. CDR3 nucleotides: TGTGCCAGCAGCGCCCAGCGGGGGGCCTACGAGCAGTACTTC.

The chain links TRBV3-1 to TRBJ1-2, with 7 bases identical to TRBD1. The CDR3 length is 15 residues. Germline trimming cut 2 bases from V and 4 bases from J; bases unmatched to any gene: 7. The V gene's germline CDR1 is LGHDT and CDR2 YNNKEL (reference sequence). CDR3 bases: TGTGCCAGCAGCCAACGACAGGGAGCCGGCTATGGCTACACCTTC. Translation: CASSQRQGAGYGYTF.

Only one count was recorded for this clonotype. The CDR3 loop is CASSLNRGHTEAFF. CDR3 nucleotides: TGTGCCAGCAGTTTAAACAGGGGACACACTGAAGCTTTCTTT. V is TRBV27 and J is TRBJ1-1; TRBD1 matches at 7 bases. Per germline, CDR1 MNHEY and CDR2 SMNVEV (reference sequence). This CDR3 has 14 amino acids. The V and J ends lost 2 bases and 3 bases, in that order; junction bases with no gene match: 3.

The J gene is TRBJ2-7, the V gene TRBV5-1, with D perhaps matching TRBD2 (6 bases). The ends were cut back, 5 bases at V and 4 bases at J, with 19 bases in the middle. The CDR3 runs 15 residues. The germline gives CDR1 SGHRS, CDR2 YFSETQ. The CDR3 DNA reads TGCGCCAGCAGTCCCCTTAGCGGCTCCTTTTACGAGCAGTACTTC. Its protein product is CASSPLSGSFYEQYF.

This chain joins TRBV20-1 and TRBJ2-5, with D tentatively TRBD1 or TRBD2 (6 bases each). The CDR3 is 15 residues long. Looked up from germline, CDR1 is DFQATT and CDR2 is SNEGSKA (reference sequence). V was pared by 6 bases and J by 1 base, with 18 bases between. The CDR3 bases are TGCAGTGCCCGGGGGCGCCCCGGGACCCAAGAGACCCAGTACTTC. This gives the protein CSARGRPGTQETQYF.

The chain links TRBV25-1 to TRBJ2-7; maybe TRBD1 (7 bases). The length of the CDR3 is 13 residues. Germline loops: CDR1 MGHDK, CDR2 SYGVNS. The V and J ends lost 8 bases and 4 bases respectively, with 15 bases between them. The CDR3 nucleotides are TGTGCCAGCGGGAAGCAGGGGGGTTACGAGCAGTACTTC. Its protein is CASGKQGGYEQYF.

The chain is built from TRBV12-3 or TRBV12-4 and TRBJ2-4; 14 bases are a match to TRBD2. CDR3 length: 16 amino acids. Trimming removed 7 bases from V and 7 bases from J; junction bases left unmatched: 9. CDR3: CASTPGLAGVRNIQYF. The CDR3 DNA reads TGTGCCAGCACCCCGGGACTAGCGGGAGTCAGGAACATTCAGTACTTC.

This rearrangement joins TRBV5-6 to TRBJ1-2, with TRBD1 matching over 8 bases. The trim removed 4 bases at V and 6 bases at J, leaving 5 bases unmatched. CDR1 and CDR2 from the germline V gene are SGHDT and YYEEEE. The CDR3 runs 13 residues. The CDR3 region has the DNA TGTGCCAGCAGCATAACGACAGGGGATGGCTACACCTTC. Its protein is CASSITTGDGYTF. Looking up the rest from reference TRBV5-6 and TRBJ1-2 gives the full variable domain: DAGVTQSPTHLIKTRGQQVTLRCSPKSGHDTVSWYQQALGQGPQFIFQYYEEEERQRGNFPDRFSGHQFPNYSSELNVNALLLGDSALYLCASSITTGDGYTFGSGTRLTVV.

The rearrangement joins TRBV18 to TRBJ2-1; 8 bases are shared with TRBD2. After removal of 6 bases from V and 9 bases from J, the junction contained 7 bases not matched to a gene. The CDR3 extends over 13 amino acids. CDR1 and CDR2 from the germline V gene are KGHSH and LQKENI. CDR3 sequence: CASSPGLGGEQFF. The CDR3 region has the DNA TGTGCCAGCTCGCCGGGACTAGGGGGTGAGCAGTTCTTC. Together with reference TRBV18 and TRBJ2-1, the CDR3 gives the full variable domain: NAGVMQNPRHLVRRRGQEARLRCSPMKGHSHVYWYRQLPEEGLKFMVYLQKENIIDESGMPKERFSAEFPKEGPSILRIQQVVRGDSAAYFCASSPGLGGEQFFGPGTRLTVL.

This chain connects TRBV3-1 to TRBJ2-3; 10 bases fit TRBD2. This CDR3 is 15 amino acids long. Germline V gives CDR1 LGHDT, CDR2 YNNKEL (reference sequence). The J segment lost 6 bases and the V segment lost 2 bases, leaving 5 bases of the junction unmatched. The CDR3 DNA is TGTGCCAGCAGCCAAAGTAGCGGGAGGTGGGATACGCAGTATTTT. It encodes CASSQSSGRWDTQYF.

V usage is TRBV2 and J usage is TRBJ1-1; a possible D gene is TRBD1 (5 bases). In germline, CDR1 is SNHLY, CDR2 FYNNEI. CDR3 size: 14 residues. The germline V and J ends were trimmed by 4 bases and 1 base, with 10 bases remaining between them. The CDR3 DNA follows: TGTGCCAGCAGTGCTCTGAGGGGGAACACTGAAGCTTTCTTT. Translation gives CASSALRGNTEAFF.

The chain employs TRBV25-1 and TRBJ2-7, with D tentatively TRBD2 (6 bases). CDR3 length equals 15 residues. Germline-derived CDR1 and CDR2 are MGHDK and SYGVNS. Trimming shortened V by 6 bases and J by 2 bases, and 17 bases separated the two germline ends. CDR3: CASSSLVGRPYEQYF. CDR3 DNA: TGTGCCAGCAGCTCTCTCGTAGGGAGGCCCTACGAGCAGTACTTC.